What follows is one TCR beta chain and its context. The CDR3 is 12 residues long. Per the germline V gene, CDR1 is SNHLY and CDR2 is FYNNEI. The ends were cut back, 8 bases at V and 4 bases at J, with 12 bases in the middle. Produced via immunoSEQ multiplex PCR; TCRdb's table is partial and in-frame only. The sample contains about 110,000 clones, 85% to 95% of which appear only once. This sample stems from a study of brain T cells in children with intractable seizures. The V call is TRBV2, the J call TRBJ2-7; D possibly corresponds to TRBD1 (5 bases). This clonotype was sampled from a boy in the first two years of life with hemimegalencephaly and intractable seizures. Sequencing used peripheral blood, obtained at surgery. CDR3 protein: CASRRGQYEQYF. The CDR3 DNA sequence: TGTGCCAGCCGAAGGGGCCAATACGAGCAGTACTTC.